The T cell receptor (beta chain) under discussion was sequenced for a study of cytomegalovirus exposure and HLA in healthy donors. Study-wide results and limits: Later on, a genetic analysis was performed. It linked a missense variant in DCLRE1C with V- and J-gene trimming of TCR beta. TCR beta sequences reportedly predicted most subjects' HLA-A and HLA-B alleles accurately.

Trimming removed 5 bases from V and 4 bases from J, with 22 bases in between. CDR1 is SGHRS, CDR2 YFSETQ, per germline. The CDR3 loop spans 16 amino acids. PCR was performed using 60 Vbeta and 13 Jbeta primers. The table came from immunoSEQ multiplex PCR; TCRdb's copy has only in-frame clones and leaves some out. The sample has 120,000 or so clones, roughly 80% seen once. Turning to this clone: What it recognizes is unknown.

V and J are TRBV5-1 and TRBJ2-7, with D tentatively TRBD2 (6 bases). The clonotype was recovered from a man aged 25-40 years in good health and CMV-seronegative. The sample taken for sequencing was PBMCs. CDR3 bases: TGCGCCAGCAGGGGAGGACTTGAATCTCTCCCTTACGAGCAGTACTTC. It is translated as CASRGGLESLPYEQYF.